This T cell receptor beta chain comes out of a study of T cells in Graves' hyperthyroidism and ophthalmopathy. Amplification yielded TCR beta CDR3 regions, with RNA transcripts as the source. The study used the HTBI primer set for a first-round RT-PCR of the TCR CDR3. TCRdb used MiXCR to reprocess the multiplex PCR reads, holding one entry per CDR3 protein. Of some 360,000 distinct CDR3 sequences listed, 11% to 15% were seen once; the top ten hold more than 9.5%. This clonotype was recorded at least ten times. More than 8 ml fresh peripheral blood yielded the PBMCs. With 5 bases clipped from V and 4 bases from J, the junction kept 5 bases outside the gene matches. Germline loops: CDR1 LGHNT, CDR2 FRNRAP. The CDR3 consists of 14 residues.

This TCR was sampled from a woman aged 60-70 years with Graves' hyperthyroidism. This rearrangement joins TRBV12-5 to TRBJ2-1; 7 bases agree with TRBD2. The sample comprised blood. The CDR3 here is CASGPPGGYNEQFF. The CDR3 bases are TGTGCTAGTGGTCCCCCGGGGGGTTACAATGAGCAGTTCTTC.